This T cell receptor (beta chain) originates from a study of glioma-infiltrating T cells after dendritic cell vaccination. Study-wide context: Treatment, given 2003 to 2012, was autologous tumor lysate-pulsed dendritic cell vaccination.

Some clones are missing from TCRdb's copy, which holds only in-frame ones; the method was immunoSEQ multiplex PCR. The table lists tens of thousands of clones, 85% of them singletons. Time point noted: after dendritic cell vaccination, including at tumor progression/relapse. PBMC were collected before vaccination, two weeks after the third vaccination, and at progression. Trimming removed 6 bases from V and 5 bases from J, with 19 bases in between. The germline CDR1 and CDR2 sequences are SNHLY and FYNNEI. CDR3 length: 15 residues. The chain has TRBV2 and TRBJ2-5; D unresolved. This clonotype originated in a human donor with glioblastoma. The starting material was blood, obtained after dendritic cell vaccination. The DNA for the CDR3 is TGTGCCAGCAGCTTAACCCGTTCCCCCGGGGAGACCCAGTACTTC. Protein product: CASSLTRSPGETQYF.